A single sample gave rise to the 5 T cell receptor beta chains below, sequenced in a study of PD-1 blockade in classical Hodgkin lymphoma. Some clones are missing from TCRdb's copy, which holds only in-frame ones; the method was immunoSEQ multiplex PCR. Seen here are 13,000 or so clones, more than 60% observed once, and the top ten hold 1.6%. Every patient had relapsed following autologous stem cell transplantation, and cohorts differed in brentuximab vedotin exposure. Thawed PBMCs yielded CD4+ T cells through magnetic negative selection. The material was CD4+ T cells from blood, obtained at baseline. The source is a human donor with classical Hodgkin lymphoma.

The table lists this clone with a few counts. The chain recombines TRBV11-2 with TRBJ1-5; tentatively, D is TRBD1 (5 bases). Germline values: CDR1 SGHAT, CDR2 FQNNGV. V gave up 2 bases and J gave up 9 bases, with 11 bases separating them. This CDR3 region has 13 residues. CDR3 region: CASSLKDGGPQHF. The CDR3 nucleotides read TGTGCCAGCAGCTTAAAGGACGGGGGGCCCCAGCATTTT.

The V gene is TRBV5-5, the J gene TRBJ2-5; D not certain. The DNA end lines up better with TRBJ2-7; the J call may be wrong. The CDR3 spans 14 residues. From germline, CDR1 is SGHKS and CDR2 YYEKEE (reference sequence). The CDR3 sequence: CASSPVSGPTEQYF. For the CDR3, the DNA is TGTGCCAGCAGCCCAGTCAGTGGCCCCACCGAGCAGTACTTC.

The gene calls are TRBV28 and TRBJ1-6, with TRBD1 as a possible D gene (5 bases). This CDR3 is built from 15 residues. V was cut by 5 bases and J by 9 bases, with 17 bases left in between. CDR1 MDHEN and CDR2 SYDVKM come from the germline V gene. The CDR3 DNA sequence: TGTGCCAGCAGTCGGGGCCCGGGTTTGAGTTCACCCCTCCACTTT. It translates to CASSRGPGLSSPLHF.

The chain employs TRBV28 and TRBJ2-5; 12 bases are a match to TRBD1. Losses at the gene ends were 4 bases for V and 4 bases for J; bases not matched to a gene: 10. The length of the CDR3 is 17 residues. Germline CDR1 and CDR2: MDHEN and SYDVKM. As DNA, the CDR3 is TGTGCCAGCAGTTGGCCGGGACAGGGGGCGCGTGGAGAGACCCAGTACTTC. This codes for CASSWPGQGARGETQYF.

This chain connects TRBV7-2 to TRBJ2-3; unclear D gene. Deletions cut 5 bases from V and 2 bases from J, with 11 bases between. The CDR3 is 14 amino acids. Germline CDR1 is SGHTA and CDR2 is FQGNSA. The CDR3 nucleotides are TGTGCCAGCAGCAATTACATAGCCACAGATACGCAGTATTTT. Its translation: CASSNYIATDTQYF.